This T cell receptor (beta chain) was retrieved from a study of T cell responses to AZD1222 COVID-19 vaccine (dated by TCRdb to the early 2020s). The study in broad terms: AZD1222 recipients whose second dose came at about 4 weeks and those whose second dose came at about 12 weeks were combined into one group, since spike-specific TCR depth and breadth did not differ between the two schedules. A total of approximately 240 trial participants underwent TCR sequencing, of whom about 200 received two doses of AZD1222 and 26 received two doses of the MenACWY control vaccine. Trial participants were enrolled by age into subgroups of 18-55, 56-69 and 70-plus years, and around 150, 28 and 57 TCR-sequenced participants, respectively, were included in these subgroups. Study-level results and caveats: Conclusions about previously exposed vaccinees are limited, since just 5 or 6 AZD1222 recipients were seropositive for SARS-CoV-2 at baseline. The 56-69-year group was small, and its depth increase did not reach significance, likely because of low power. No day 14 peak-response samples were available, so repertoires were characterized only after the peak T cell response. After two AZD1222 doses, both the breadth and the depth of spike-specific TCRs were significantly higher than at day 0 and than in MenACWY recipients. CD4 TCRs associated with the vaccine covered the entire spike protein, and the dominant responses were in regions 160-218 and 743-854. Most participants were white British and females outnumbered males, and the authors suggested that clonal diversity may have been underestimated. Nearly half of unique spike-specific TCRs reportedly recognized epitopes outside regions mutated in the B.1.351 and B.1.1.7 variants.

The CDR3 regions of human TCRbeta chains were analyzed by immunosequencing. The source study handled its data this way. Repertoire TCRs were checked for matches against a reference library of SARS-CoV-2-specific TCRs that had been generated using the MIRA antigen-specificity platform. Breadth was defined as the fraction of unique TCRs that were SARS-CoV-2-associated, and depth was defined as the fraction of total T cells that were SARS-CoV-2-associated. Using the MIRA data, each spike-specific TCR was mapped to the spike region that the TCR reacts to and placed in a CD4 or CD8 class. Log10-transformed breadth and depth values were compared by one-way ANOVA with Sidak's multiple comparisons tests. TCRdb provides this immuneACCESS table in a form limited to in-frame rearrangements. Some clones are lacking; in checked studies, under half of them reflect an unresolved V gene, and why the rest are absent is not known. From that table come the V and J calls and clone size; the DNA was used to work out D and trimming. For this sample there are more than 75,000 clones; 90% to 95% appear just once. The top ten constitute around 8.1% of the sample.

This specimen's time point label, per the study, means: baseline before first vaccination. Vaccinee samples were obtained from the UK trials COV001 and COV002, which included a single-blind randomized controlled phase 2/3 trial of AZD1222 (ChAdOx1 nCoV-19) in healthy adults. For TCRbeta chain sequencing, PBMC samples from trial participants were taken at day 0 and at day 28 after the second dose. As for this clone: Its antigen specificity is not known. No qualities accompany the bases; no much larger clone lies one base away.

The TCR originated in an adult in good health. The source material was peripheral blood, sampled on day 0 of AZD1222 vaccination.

CDR3 loop: CAWSGAGKGTGELFF. The nucleotide sequence reads TGTGCCTGGAGTGGAGCAGGGAAGGGCACCGGGGAGCTGTTTTTT. The receptor chain draws on TRBV30 and TRBJ2-2; 5 matching bases give a weak D call of TRBD1. Based on the germline V gene (reference sequence), the CDR1 and CDR2 sequences are GTSNPN and SVGIG. The CDR3 has 15 amino acids, counting the end cysteine and phenylalanine. Here the CDR3 DNA is all that survives: 45 bases in frame from base 1. The junction shows trimming of 1 base on V and 4 bases on J, plus 13 bases between the germline ends.